The rows below give T cell receptor beta chains drawn from one sample of a study of Graves' ophthalmopathy and Graves' hyperthyroidism. TCRdb recomputed calls from the multiplex PCR reads with MiXCR, one row per CDR3 protein. The table shows roughly 420,000 distinct CDR3 sequences, with more than 20% occurring only once. Sequenced: peripheral blood. Source of these receptors: a young woman with stable Graves' hyperthyroidism. Each CDR3 is given with its conserved first and last residue. The order of the fields is CDR3 protein, V gene, J gene.

CDR3: CASSYSSSIETQYF
V: TRBV6-5
J: TRBJ2-5

CDR3: CSVAWLGNIKYF
V: TRBV29-1
J: TRBJ2-4

CDR3: CASSTHRDRVYEQYF
V: TRBV11-2
J: TRBJ2-7

CDR3: CASSPPTASGQETQYF
V: TRBV18
J: TRBJ2-5

CDR3: CASKLGVATEAFF
V: TRBV6-5
J: TRBJ1-1

CDR3: CANSLTGDYGYTF
V: TRBV7-9
J: TRBJ1-2

CDR3: CSVVRGEAFF
V: TRBV29-1
J: TRBJ1-1

CDR3: CASSRQGRVYGYTF
V: TRBV7-3
J: TRBJ1-2

CDR3: CASSPGLAAEAFF
V: TRBV12-3/TRBV12-4
J: TRBJ1-1

CDR3: CASSQAKDRGDYGYTF
V: TRBV6-1
J: TRBJ1-2

CDR3: CASSPLGGSTGELFF
V: TRBV6-1
J: TRBJ2-2

CDR3: CATSRDNDPGETQYF
V: TRBV15
J: TRBJ2-5

CDR3: CSVDIGAEAFF
V: TRBV29-1
J: TRBJ1-1

CDR3: CASSFGTAMNTEAFF
V: TRBV5-1
J: TRBJ1-1

CDR3: CATSRDGGETRYF
V: TRBV15
J: TRBJ2-5

CDR3: CASSGHQWNTEAFF
V: TRBV6-1
J: TRBJ1-1

CDR3: CAWSVRYYNSPLHF
V: TRBV30
J: TRBJ1-6

CDR3: CSVAWGAGETQYF
V: TRBV29-1
J: TRBJ2-5

CDR3: CSARTSGLLGEQYF
V: TRBV20-1
J: TRBJ2-7

CDR3: CASSQDRRRTYEQYF
V: TRBV6-2/TRBV6-3
J: TRBJ2-7

CDR3: CATSRDPGAGYEQYF
V: TRBV15
J: TRBJ2-7

CDR3: CATSDTGDQAYEQYF
V: TRBV24-1
J: TRBJ2-7

CDR3: CASRVTGNTEAFF
V: TRBV12-3/TRBV12-4
J: TRBJ1-1

CDR3: CSARPPLGDTGELFF
V: TRBV20-1
J: TRBJ2-2

CDR3: CSGLDRAVEQYF
V: TRBV20-1
J: TRBJ2-7

CDR3: CASSLQGRLAKNIQYF
V: TRBV7-8
J: TRBJ2-4

CDR3: CASSSGGQAAWETQYF
V: TRBV5-6
J: TRBJ2-5

CDR3: CASRSVPGGLDTQYF
V: TRBV5-1
J: TRBJ2-3

CDR3: CSVARTGGSTEAFF
V: TRBV29-1
J: TRBJ1-1

CDR3: CAWDLRDRGSYEQYF
V: TRBV30
J: TRBJ2-7

CDR3: CAWSPLGPSYEQYF
V: TRBV30
J: TRBJ2-7

CDR3: CASSQANLLYTGELFF
V: TRBV4-1
J: TRBJ2-2